The rows below give T cell receptor beta chains drawn from one sample of a study of CD8 T cells in ankylosing spondylitis. From the 5' RACE reads, TCRdb called clonotypes with MiXCR, one entry per CDR3 protein. In the table there are over 600,000 distinct CDR3 sequences, 19% of which are singletons. Sequences were obtained from blood, either unsorted or a sorted T cell fraction (not recorded which). The receptors come from a male donor with ankylosing spondylitis. Each CDR3 is given with its conserved first and last residue. Fields, in order: clone size, J gene, V gene, D gene, CDR3 DNA, CDR3 protein. D genes are given only for firm matches. Expanded clones are given a class, and other clones once, few, many or no size at all.

>few|TRBJ1-6|TRBV25-1|.
TGTGCCAGCAGTGAAGGTTACTCACCCCTCCACTTT
CASSEGYSPLHF
>many|TRBJ2-3|TRBV12-3/TRBV12-4|.
TGTGCCAGCAGTAACCGGGGCACAGATACGCAGTATTTT
CASSNRGTDTQYF
>few|TRBJ1-1|TRBV5-1|.
TGCGCCAGCAGCTTAAGGGCCCTGAACACTGAAGCTTTCTTT
CASSLRALNTEAFF
>few|TRBJ2-2|TRBV12-3/TRBV12-4|TRBD1
TGTGCCAGCAGTGACAGGGTTGGTACCGGGGAGCTGTTTTTT
CASSDRVGTGELFF
>.|TRBJ2-1|TRBV7-8|.
TGTGCCAGCAGCCCTTATGAAGGGCCGTACAATGAGCAGTTCTTC
CASSPYEGPYNEQFF
>.|TRBJ1-1|TRBV4-3|.
TGCGCCAGCAGCCAAGAGGGAAATAGGGACTCGGCGAGTCCTGAAGCTTTCTTT
CASSQEGNRDSASPEAFF
>few|TRBJ2-1|TRBV11-2|.
TGTGCCAGCAGCTTAGTTGAGAGGCGGCAGTTCTCAGTCCTGCAGCAGTTCTTC
CASSLVERRQFSVLQQFF
>.|TRBJ2-3|TRBV20-1|TRBD2
TGCAGTGCTAATAGACTAGCGGGGTCGTCCACAGATACGCAGTATTTT
CSANRLAGSSTDTQYF
>few|TRBJ2-7|TRBV12-3/TRBV12-4|.
TGTGCCAGCAGTTTAACGAGTGTAGCCCTCCGCGAGCAGTACTTC
CASSLTSVALREQYF
>many|TRBJ2-1|TRBV29-1|.
TGCAGCGTTGTTTACAATGAGCAGTTCTTC
CSVVYNEQFF
>few|TRBJ2-7|TRBV14|TRBD1
TGTGCCAGCAGCCCCAGGGGTGGACAGGGAGCCTACGAGCAGTACTTC
CASSPRGGQGAYEQYF
>many|TRBJ2-1|TRBV7-3|TRBD2
TGTGCCAGCAGCCTGACTAGCGGGGGATACAATGAGCAGTTCTTC
CASSLTSGGYNEQFF
>few|TRBJ1-2|TRBV29-1|TRBD1
TGCAGCGTTGAGGACAGGGTGGACTATGGCTACACCTTC
CSVEDRVDYGYTF
>few|TRBJ2-2|TRBV10-3|TRBD1
TGTGCCATCAGGACAGGGGTCGGGGAGCTGTTTTTT
CAIRTGVGELFF
>few|TRBJ2-1|TRBV24-1|.
TGTGCCACCAGTGATCCCGCCCTGGGGCACAATGAGCAGTTCTTC
CATSDPALGHNEQFF
>few|TRBJ1-5|TRBV25-1|.
TGTGCCAGCAGTGAACAGGGAGGCAATCAGCCCCAGCATTTT
CASSEQGGNQPQHF
>few|TRBJ2-7|TRBV5-6|.
TGTGCCAGCAGCTTGGGGAACGGGAACTCCTACGAGCAGTACTTC
CASSLGNGNSYEQYF
>.|TRBJ2-6|TRBV12-3/TRBV12-4|.
TGTGCCAGCAGTTTGGCAGACCTGGTGGCCAACGTCCTGACTTTC
CASSLADLVANVLTF
>.|TRBJ2-1|TRBV12-3/TRBV12-4|.
TGTGCCAGCAGTTACACGCTTTCTAGCGTAAGCTCCTACAATGAGCAGTTCTTC
CASSYTLSSVSSYNEQFF
>many|TRBJ2-1|TRBV28|.
TGTGCCAGCAGTAAACTCATATACAATGAGCAGTTCTTC
CASSKLIYNEQFF
>.|TRBJ2-1|TRBV20-1|TRBD1
TGCAGTGTCCCTAATCAGGGGGCGAACAATGAGCAGTTCTTC
CSVPNQGANNEQFF
>.|TRBJ2-7|TRBV28|.
TGTGCCAGCCTAGCGACAGCAGCCTACGAGCAGTACTTC
CASLATAAYEQYF
>few|TRBJ1-2|TRBV5-1|.
TGCGCCAGCAGCTTAACACCGGGACCCGACTATGGCTACACCTTC
CASSLTPGPDYGYTF
>few|TRBJ2-1|TRBV12-3/TRBV12-4|.
TGTGCCAGCAGTTTACCGCCCGGATGGGGTCCGGCGTACAATGAGCAGTTCTTC
CASSLPPGWGPAYNEQFF
>.|TRBJ2-2|TRBV4-1|TRBD2
TGCGCCAGCAGCCCCCGAGGTTCTAGCGGGAGTGTAGGGGAGCTGTTTTTT
CASSPRGSSGSVGELFF
>many|TRBJ2-1|TRBV5-1|.
TGCGCCAGCAGCTTGACGACGGGACACTTATACAATGAGCAGTTCTTC
CASSLTTGHLYNEQFF
>few|TRBJ2-1|TRBV18|TRBD1
TGTGCCAGCTCGCCCGGGACAGGGACCAATGAGCAGTTCTTC
CASSPGTGTNEQFF
>few|TRBJ2-7|TRBV6-2/TRBV6-3|TRBD2
TGTGCCAGCTTAAGGAGCGGGGGGTCCTCCTACGAGCAGTACTTC
CASLRSGGSSYEQYF
>.|TRBJ1-1|TRBV5-6|TRBD1
TGTGCCAGCAGCTTGGGACAGGGGATCTTCATGAACACTGAAGCTTTCTTT
CASSLGQGIFMNTEAFF
>.|TRBJ1-1|TRBV5-6|.
TGTGCCAGCAGCTTGGGGCCCCTGGCTGAAGCTTTCTTT
CASSLGPLAEAFF
>.|TRBJ1-1|TRBV20-1|TRBD1
TGCAGTGCTCTCCCCGGGACAGTGAACACTGAAGCTTTCTTT
CSALPGTVNTEAFF
>.|TRBJ1-3|TRBV29-1|TRBD1
TGCAGCGTTACGACAGGGGCGAACACCATATATTTT
CSVTTGANTIYF
>.|TRBJ2-1|TRBV28|.
TGTGCCAGCAGCCGCATAAGGAGCTCCTACAATGAGCAGTTCTTC
CASSRIRSSYNEQFF
>many|TRBJ1-1|TRBV10-3|TRBD1
TGTGCCATCAGTGACCGCCCAGCGACAGGGGTGAACACTGAAGCTTTCTTT
CAISDRPATGVNTEAFF
>.|TRBJ2-2|TRBV21-1|.
TGTGCCAGCAGCAAACTCCTAGAAAGGACGAACACCGGGGAGCTGTTTTTT
CASSKLLERTNTGELFF
>.|TRBJ1-1|TRBV12-3/TRBV12-4|.
TGTGCCAGCAACGATCACTTAGCCCTAGAAGCTTTCTTT
CASNDHLALEAFF
>.|TRBJ1-1|TRBV29-1|TRBD1
TGCAGCGGAACAGGGGAGGACACTGAAGCTTTCTTT
CSGTGEDTEAFF
>.|TRBJ2-7|TRBV20-1|.
TGCAGTGCTAGGGACTTGCAGGGCCACGAGCAGTACTTC
CSARDLQGHEQYF
>.|TRBJ2-2|TRBV9|TRBD2
TGTGCCAGCGAGGCCAGCGGGAGAAACACCGGGGAGCTGTTTTTT
CASEASGRNTGELFF
>.|TRBJ2-1|TRBV29-1|TRBD2
TGCAGCGTAACGGGACTAGCGGGAGGGCGCGCCTACAATGAGCAGTTCTTC
CSVTGLAGGRAYNEQFF
>.|TRBJ2-2|TRBV15|TRBD2
TGTGCCACCAGCAGGGAGGGACTAGCAACCCCCGGGGAGCTGTTTTTT
CATSREGLATPGELFF
>few|TRBJ1-4|TRBV7-8|.
TGTGCCAGCAGCTTATGGTCAGGGGTCGAAGAAAAACTGTTTTTT
CASSLWSGVEEKLFF
>few|TRBJ2-3|TRBV24-1|.
TGTGCCACCTCTCGGGGAGATACGCAGTATTTT
CATSRGDTQYF
>few|TRBJ1-4|TRBV5-6|TRBD1
TGTGCCAGCAGCCCGGACAGGGGGCACAATAATGAAAAACTGTTTTTT
CASSPDRGHNNEKLFF
>.|TRBJ2-7|TRBV7-9|TRBD1
TGTGCCAGCAGCTTGGGCAGGGGGCCTGACTACGAGCAGTACTTC
CASSLGRGPDYEQYF
>.|TRBJ1-6|TRBV28|.
TGTGCCAGCAGTTTAGGGTCCTTAAGATCACCCCTCCACTTT
CASSLGSLRSPLHF
>.|TRBJ2-1|TRBV27|.
TGTGCCAGCAGTTTAATCCAACAGGGTAATGAGCAGTTCTTC
CASSLIQQGNEQFF
>.|TRBJ2-7|TRBV5-5|TRBD2
TGTGCCAGCAGCTTAAGCCTAGCGGGGGGCGAGTCCTACGAGCAGTACTTC
CASSLSLAGGESYEQYF
>.|TRBJ1-1|TRBV15|TRBD1
TGTGCCACCAGCAGAGGAGACAGGGCGGCTTTCTTT
CATSRGDRAAFF
>few|TRBJ1-1|TRBV5-1|TRBD1
TGCGCCAGCAGCTTGGCCAGGGGGGAGAGCGCTGAAGCTTTCTTT
CASSLARGESAEAFF
>few|TRBJ2-3|TRBV6-6|.
TGTGCCAGCAGTGGCCGACAGATAGATACGCAGTATTTT
CASSGRQIDTQYF
>.|TRBJ2-3|TRBV18|TRBD2
TGTGCCAGCTCACCGTTGCGGGAGCCAGATACGCAGTATTTT
CASSPLREPDTQYF
>.|TRBJ2-1|TRBV7-2|.
TGTGCCAGCAGCTTAGCCGCTAGGACCAACAATGAGCAGTTCTTC
CASSLAARTNNEQFF